These 12 T cell receptor beta chains came from one sample sequenced in a study of blood T cell repertoires in COVID-19. Assay used: immunoSEQ multiplex PCR; TCRdb lists only in-frame clones, some missing. The sample contains about 50,000 clones, roughly 85% of which appear only once. Sequencing was carried out using peripheral blood. These receptors all stem from a man between 65 and 79 years old with acute or convalescent COVID-19.

In this sample, this clone turned up a few times. The J gene is TRBJ2-7, the V gene TRBV6-5, with 9 bases aligning to TRBD1. V gave up 6 bases and J gave up 9 bases; unmatched junction bases: 6. The CDR3 consists of 12 residues. Germline V CDR1 and CDR2: MNHEY, SVGAGI. The CDR3: CASRRDRGGQYF. The CDR3 bases are TGTGCCAGCAGGCGAGACAGGGGGGGGCAGTACTTC.

The chain uses TRBV7-9 and TRBJ2-2; D may be TRBD2 (5 bases). The germline gives CDR1 SEHNR, CDR2 FQNEAQ (reference sequence). Trimming left V 5 bases short and J 7 bases short, with 17 bases between. The CDR3 runs to 15 residues. As DNA, the CDR3 is TGTGCCAGCAGCGAAACCACGCGACGGGACGGGGAGCTGTTTTTT. This encodes CASSETTRRDGELFF.

The J gene is TRBJ2-5, the V gene TRBV10-3, with D possibly matching TRBD2 (5 bases). Per the germline V gene, CDR1 is ENHRY and CDR2 is SYGVKD. The CDR3 contains 14 residues. V lost 6 bases to trimming and J lost 5 bases, with 16 bases between them. This chain's CDR3 is CAIRPGNTRETQYF. As DNA, the CDR3 is TGTGCCATCAGACCCGGGAACACTCGGGAGACCCAGTACTTC.

The chain joins TRBV19 to TRBJ1-5, with D maybe TRBD1 (6 bases). CDR3 length equals 15 residues. CDR1 and CDR2 from the germline V gene are LNHDA and SQIVND (reference sequence). V was cut by 1 base and J by 11 bases, with 18 bases left in between. This CDR3 is CASSIGGGGRKAQHF. The CDR3 region has the DNA TGTGCCAGTAGTATAGGAGGGGGAGGGAGGAAAGCCCAGCATTTT.

The V call is TRBV7-9, the J call TRBJ2-3; 7 nucleotides align to TRBD2. The CDR3 covers 16 residues. CDR1 SEHNR and CDR2 FQNEAQ come from the germline V gene (reference sequence). After removal of 2 bases from V and 7 bases from J, the junction contained 12 bases not matched to a gene. The CDR3 sequence is CASSLLAGPPGNTQYF. The DNA of the CDR3 is TGTGCCAGCAGCTTATTAGCGGGTCCTCCTGGGAATACGCAGTATTTT.

J is TRBJ2-7 and V is TRBV18, with 10 bases fitting TRBD1. The CDR3 spans 16 residues. The germline V gene has CDR1 KGHSH and CDR2 LQKENI. Losses at the gene ends were 1 base for V and 2 bases for J; bases not matched to a gene: 5. The CDR3 loop reads CASSPQGTGVAYEQYF. The DNA of the CDR3 is TGTGCCAGCTCACCACAAGGGACAGGGGTCGCCTACGAGCAGTACTTC.

The rearrangement uses TRBV7-2 and TRBJ2-1; 8 bases line up with TRBD2. The ends lost 5 bases at V and 7 bases at J; junction bases unmatched: 7. The CDR3 length is 14 residues. The germline CDR1 and CDR2 sequences are SGHTA and FQGNSA. In nucleotides, the CDR3 is TGTGCCAGCAGCCCAGCGGGGGCGCGGAATGAGCAGTTCTTC. As protein: CASSPAGARNEQFF.

The chain couples TRBV18 to TRBJ2-4, with TRBD2 identical over 7 bases. This CDR3 region has 14 residues. CDR1 and CDR2 (germline): KGHSH, LQKENI. The trim removed 6 bases at V and 3 bases at J, leaving 5 bases unmatched. The CDR3 region has the DNA TGTGCCAGCTCGCCCCCGGGAGGCAAAAACATTCAGTACTTC. Its translation is CASSPPGGKNIQYF.

The chain couples TRBV4-2 to TRBJ2-7, with 7 nucleotides matching TRBD1. The CDR3 is 16 amino acids. CDR1 and CDR2 (germline): LGHNA, YNFKEQ. The J segment lost 1 base and the V segment lost 0 bases, leaving 6 bases of the junction unmatched. For the CDR3, the DNA is TGTGCCAGCAGCCAAGATACGGGACAGAAGTCCTACGAGCAGTACTTC. Protein product: CASSQDTGQKSYEQYF.

The rearrangement joins TRBV7-8 to TRBJ2-7; D possibly corresponds to TRBD1 (6 bases). Trimming cost V 1 base and J 0 bases, with 10 bases left between them. The CDR3 spans 15 residues. Germline V gene lookup returns CDR1 SGHVS and CDR2 FQNEAQ. The CDR3 nucleotides are TGTGCCAGCAGCTTAGTACAGGGTCCCTCCTACGAGCAGTACTTC. Its translation: CASSLVQGPSYEQYF.

This clone was counted a few times. CDR3: CASSPLAGVARSYNEQFF. Here the CDR3 DNA reads TGTGCCAGCAGCCCACTAGCGGGGGTGGCCCGGTCCTACAATGAGCAGTTCTTC. The gene calls are TRBV5-6 and TRBJ2-1; 11 nucleotides agree with TRBD2. The junction had 10 bases not matched to a gene; V was cut back by 4 bases and J by 1 base. The CDR3 length is 18 residues. The germline V gene has CDR1 SGHDT and CDR2 YYEEEE.

The chain carries TRBV12-3 or TRBV12-4 and TRBJ2-5, with no clear D. The V end lost 6 bases, the J end lost 5 bases, and 7 bases lay between the germline ends. The CDR3 is made up of 11 amino acids. CDR3 sequence reads: CASSTRETQYF. The DNA for the CDR3 is TGTGCCAGCAGCACACGTGAGACCCAGTACTTC.